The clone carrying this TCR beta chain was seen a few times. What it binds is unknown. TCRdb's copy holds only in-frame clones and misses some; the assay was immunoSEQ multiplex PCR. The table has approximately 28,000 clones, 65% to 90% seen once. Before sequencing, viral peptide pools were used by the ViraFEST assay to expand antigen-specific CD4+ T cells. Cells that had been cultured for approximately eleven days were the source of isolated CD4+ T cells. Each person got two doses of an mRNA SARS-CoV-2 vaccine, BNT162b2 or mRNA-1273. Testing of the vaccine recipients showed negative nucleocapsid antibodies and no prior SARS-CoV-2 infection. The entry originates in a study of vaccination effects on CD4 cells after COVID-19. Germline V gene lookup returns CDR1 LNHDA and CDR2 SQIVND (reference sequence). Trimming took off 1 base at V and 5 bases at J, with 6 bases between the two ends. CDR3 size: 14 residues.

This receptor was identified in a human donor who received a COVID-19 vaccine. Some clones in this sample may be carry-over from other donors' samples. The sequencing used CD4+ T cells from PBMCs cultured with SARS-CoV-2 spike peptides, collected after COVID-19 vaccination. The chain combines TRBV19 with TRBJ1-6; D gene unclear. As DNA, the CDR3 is TGTGCCAGTAGTATAGGCCAGAATAATTCACCCCTCCACTTT. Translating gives CASSIGQNNSPLHF.